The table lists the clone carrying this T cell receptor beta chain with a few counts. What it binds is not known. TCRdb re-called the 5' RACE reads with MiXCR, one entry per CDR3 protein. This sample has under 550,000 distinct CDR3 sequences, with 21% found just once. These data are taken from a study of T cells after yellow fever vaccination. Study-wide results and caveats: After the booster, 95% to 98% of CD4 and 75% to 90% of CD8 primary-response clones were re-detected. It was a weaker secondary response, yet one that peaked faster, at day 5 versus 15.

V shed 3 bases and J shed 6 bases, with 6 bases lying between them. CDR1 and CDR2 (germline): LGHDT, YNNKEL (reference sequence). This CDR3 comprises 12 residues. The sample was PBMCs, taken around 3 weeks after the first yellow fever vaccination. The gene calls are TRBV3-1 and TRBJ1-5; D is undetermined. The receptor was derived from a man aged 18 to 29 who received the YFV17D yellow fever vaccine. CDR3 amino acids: CASSHEGQPQHF. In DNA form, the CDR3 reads TGTGCCAGCAGCCACGAGGGTCAGCCCCAGCATTTT.